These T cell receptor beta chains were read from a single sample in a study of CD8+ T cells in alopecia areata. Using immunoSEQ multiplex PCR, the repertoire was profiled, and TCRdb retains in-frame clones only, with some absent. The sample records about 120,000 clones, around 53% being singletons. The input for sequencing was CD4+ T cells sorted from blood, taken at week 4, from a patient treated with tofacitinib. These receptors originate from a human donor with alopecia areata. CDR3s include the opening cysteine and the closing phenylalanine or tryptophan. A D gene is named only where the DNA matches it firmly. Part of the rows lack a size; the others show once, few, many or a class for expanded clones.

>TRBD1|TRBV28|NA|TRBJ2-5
CASSLSGTGSETQYF
TGTGCCAGCAGTTTATCCGGGACAGGGAGTGAGACCCAGTACTTC
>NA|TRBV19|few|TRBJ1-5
CASSIARDQPQHF
TGTGCCAGTAGTATCGCGCGGGATCAGCCCCAGCATTTT
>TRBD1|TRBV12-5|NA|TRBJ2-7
CASGLGGQAYEQYF
TGTGCTAGTGGTTTGGGGGGACAGGCCTACGAGCAGTACTTC
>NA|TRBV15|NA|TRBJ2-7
CATSSDRDINYEQYF
TGTGCCACCAGCAGTGATCGGGACATCAACTACGAGCAGTACTTC
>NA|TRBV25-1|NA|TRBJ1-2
CASSDSQGGYTF
TGTGCCAGCAGTGATAGTCAGGGAGGCTACACCTTC
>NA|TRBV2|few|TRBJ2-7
CASGRDSLLF
TGTGCCAGCGGGCGGGACAGCCTTCTCTTC
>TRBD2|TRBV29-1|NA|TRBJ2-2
CSAERLAGTQGGELFF
TGCAGCGCCGAGCGACTAGCGGGTACCCAGGGCGGGGAGCTGTTTTTT
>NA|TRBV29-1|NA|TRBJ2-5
CSERDQGRGETQYF
TGCAGCGAGAGAGACCAAGGCCGGGGGGAGACCCAGTACTTC
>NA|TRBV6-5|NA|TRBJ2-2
CASARDGVDTGELFF
TGTGCCAGCGCGCGGGACGGGGTAGACACCGGGGAGCTGTTTTTT
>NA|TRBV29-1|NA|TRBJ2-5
CSADLASLETQYF
TGCAGCGCCGATTTGGCCTCGTTGGAGACCCAGTACTTC
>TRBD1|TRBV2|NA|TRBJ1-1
CASSEAHRGHTEAFF
TGTGCCAGCAGTGAAGCACACAGGGGGCACACTGAAGCTTTCTTT
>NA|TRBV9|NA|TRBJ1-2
CASSVGLRAGFGGYTF
TGTGCCAGCAGCGTAGGATTGAGGGCAGGGTTTGGTGGCTACACCTTC
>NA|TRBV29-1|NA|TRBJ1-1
CSVEVVNTEAFF
TGCAGCGTTGAGGTAGTGAACACTGAAGCTTTCTTT
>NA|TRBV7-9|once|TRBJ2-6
CASSQGSASSGANVLTF
TGTGCCAGCAGTCAAGGTTCGGCGAGCTCTGGGGCCAACGTCCTGACTTTC
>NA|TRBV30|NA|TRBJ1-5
CAWSAGRNSNQPQHF
TGTGCCTGGAGCGCCGGACGGAATAGCAATCAGCCCCAGCATTTT
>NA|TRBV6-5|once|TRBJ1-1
CERDTEAFF
TGTGAGAGGGACACTGAAGCTTTCTTT